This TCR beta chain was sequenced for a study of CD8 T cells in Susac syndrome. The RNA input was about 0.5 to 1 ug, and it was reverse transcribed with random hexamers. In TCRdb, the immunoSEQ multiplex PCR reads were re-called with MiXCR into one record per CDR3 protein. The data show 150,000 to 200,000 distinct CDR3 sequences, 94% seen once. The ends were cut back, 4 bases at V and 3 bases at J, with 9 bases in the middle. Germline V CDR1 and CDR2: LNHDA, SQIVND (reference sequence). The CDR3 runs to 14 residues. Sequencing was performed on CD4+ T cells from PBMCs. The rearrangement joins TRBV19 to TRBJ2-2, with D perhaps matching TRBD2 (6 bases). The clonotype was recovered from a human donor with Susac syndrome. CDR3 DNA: TGTGCCAGTAGTAACGGCGGGGACACCGGGGAGCTGTTTTTT. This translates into CASSNGGDTGELFF.